This TCR beta chain is drawn from a study of blood T cell repertoires in COVID-19. On the study more broadly: PBMCs, B-cell-depleted T cells, or T cells provided the cDNA or gDNA that made up the material.

V was cut by 4 bases and J by 0 bases, with 10 bases left in between. This CDR3 is 15 amino acids long. CDR1 and CDR2 from the germline V gene are SGHNT and YYREEE (reference sequence). Per the study methods: Quantification of nucleated cells was approximated via reference gene primer amplification. The method was immunoSEQ multiplex PCR; TCRdb's version includes in-frame clones alone and lacks a portion of them. That table furnishes V, J and clone size, whereas the DNA furnished D and trimming. The table records hundreds of thousands of clones, roughly 90% of them present only once. This sequence originates from a woman in her 70s with COVID-19, enrolled during active disease. Specimen: peripheral blood. The chain carries TRBV5-4 and TRBJ2-2, with a possible D match to TRBD2 (6 bases). This CDR3 reads CASSKGLPNTGELFF. The DNA for the CDR3 is TGTGCCAGCAGCAAGGGACTCCCGAACACCGGGGAGCTGTTTTTT.